This T cell receptor beta chain was captured in a study of cytomegalovirus exposure and HLA in healthy donors. Study details: Clustering assigned roughly 81% of the roughly 430 genotyped donors to the Caucasian-associated ancestry cluster.

The CDR3 has 12 amino acids. The germline V and J ends were trimmed by 3 bases and 0 bases, with 3 bases remaining between them. The germline CDR1 and CDR2 sequences are SGHNT and YYREEE (reference sequence). Findings and limits, study-wide: Prediction of most subjects' HLA-A and HLA-B alleles by TCR beta sequences was reportedly accurate. Certain sequence variants were highly shared and formed a cluster, and this cluster was likely a sequencing artifact.

PCR employed 60 Vbeta and 13 Jbeta primers. Assay: immunoSEQ multiplex PCR; the TCRdb copy retains only in-frame clones and omits some. Of 270,000 or so clones in the sample, around 90% were seen once. This clone was picked up one time. The antigen is undetermined. The chain links TRBV5-4 to TRBJ2-5; the D is unclear. Sequences were obtained from PBMCs. The sequence derives from a girl aged 2 to 9 in good health and CMV-seronegative. The CDR3 nucleotides read TGTGCCAGCAGCTCGTACCAAGAGACCCAGTACTTC. This translates into CASSSYQETQYF.